One and the same sample provided the 25 T cell receptor beta chains below, sequenced in a study of blood T cell repertoires in COVID-19. Produced via immunoSEQ multiplex PCR; TCRdb's table is partial and in-frame only. The profile shows 260,000 or so clones, 70% to 90% of them singletons. Source material: PBMCs or T cells enriched from blood (not recorded which). The receptors originated from a woman aged 40 to 55 with acute COVID-19.

V gene TRBV28 combines with J gene TRBJ1-5; perhaps TRBD1 as D (5 bases). The CDR3 spans 12 residues. V lost 8 bases and J lost 10, with 15 bases in between. Looked up from germline, CDR1 is MDHEN and CDR2 is SYDVKM. CDR3 nucleotide sequence: TGTGCCAGCTTGGGGACGGGGGGACCCCAGCATTTT. Encoded protein: CASLGTGGPQHF.

This chain joins TRBV28 and TRBJ2-5; 13 nucleotides agree with TRBD2. Germline assignment: CDR1 MDHEN and CDR2 SYDVKM. Germline trimming cut 7 bases from V and 6 bases from J; bases unmatched to any gene: 17. This CDR3 is 18 amino acids long. Here the CDR3 reads CASTQLRETSGRWQTQYF. CDR3 DNA: TGTGCCAGCACTCAACTAAGGGAGACTAGCGGGAGGTGGCAGACCCAGTACTTC.

V usage is TRBV7-6 and J usage is TRBJ1-2, with 7 bases fitting TRBD1. This CDR3 is 15 amino acids long. Per the germline V gene, CDR1 is SGHVS and CDR2 is FNYEAQ. V lost 1 base, J lost 7 bases, and 9 bases stayed unmatched. The CDR3 coding sequence is TGTGCCAGCAGCTTAGGCTCCGTGCAGGGGGGTGGCTACACCTTC. Translated: CASSLGSVQGGGYTF.

The V call is TRBV3-1 (or the pseudogene TRBV3-2), the J call TRBJ2-1; TRBD1 agrees at 9 bases. The CDR3 has 16 residues. Germline values: CDR1 LGHDT, CDR2 YNNKEL (reference sequence). The trim removed 3 bases at V and 13 bases at J, leaving 16 bases unmatched. The CDR3 DNA follows: TGTGCCAGCAGCCAGACCCTTTACCGGGACAGGGAAGGACAGTTCTTC. Translating gives CASSQTLYRDREGQFF.

The V and J genes are TRBV28 and TRBJ1-5; the D gene is possibly TRBD1 (6 bases). V was clipped by 7 bases and J by 5 bases, with 15 bases between them. Germline assignment: CDR1 MDHEN and CDR2 SYDVKM. There are 14 residues in the CDR3. The CDR3 region has the DNA TGTGCCAGCACCCTGGGGGGGGCTCATCAGCCCCAGCATTTT. It yields the protein CASTLGGAHQPQHF.

This clone has only one observation. The V call is TRBV30, the J call TRBJ2-1, with 9 bases aligning to TRBD2. Germline-derived CDR1 and CDR2 are GTSNPN and SVGIG (reference sequence). This CDR3 spans 20 amino acids. The V gene end was trimmed by 4 bases and the J gene end by 4 bases; junction bases not matched to a gene: 23. The CDR3 here is CAWKARYSAAGGPRYNEQFF. Here the CDR3 DNA reads TGTGCCTGGAAAGCCCGCTATTCTGCGGCGGGAGGGCCGAGGTACAATGAGCAGTTCTTC.

V is TRBV14 and J is TRBJ2-3; 8 nucleotides align to TRBD2. Trimming took 4 bases from V and 3 from J; bases not matched to a gene: 6. The CDR3 totals 15 residues. Germline V gene sequence: CDR1 SGHDN, CDR2 FVKESK. The DNA for the CDR3 is TGTGCCAGCAGCCCCCCCGGGAGGGGAACAGATACGCAGTATTTT. This encodes CASSPPGRGTDTQYF.

This chain connects TRBV30 to TRBJ2-1; no reliable D call. The CDR3 extends over 14 amino acids. CDR1 and CDR2 (germline): GTSNPN, SVGIG (reference sequence). The germline V and J ends were trimmed by 0 bases and 3 bases, with 9 bases remaining between them. The DNA of the CDR3 is TGTGCCTGGAGTGTCCCCGACATCTACAATGAGCAGTTCTTC. It codes for CAWSVPDIYNEQFF.

The chain carries TRBV12-3 or TRBV12-4 and TRBJ1-3; 8 bases line up with TRBD1. Losses at the gene ends were 5 bases for V and 15 bases for J; bases not matched to a gene: 9. The CDR3 is made up of 12 amino acids. CDR3 amino acids: CASSPLDRAGYF. In DNA, the CDR3 is TGTGCCAGCAGTCCTTTGGACAGGGCAGGATATTTT.

The rearrangement joins TRBV7-9 to TRBJ2-5, with D possibly matching TRBD1 (5 bases). From germline, CDR1 is SEHNR and CDR2 FQNEAQ (reference sequence). With 5 bases removed from V and 1 base from J, the gap between germline ends came to 11 bases. This CDR3 region has 14 residues. CDR3 sequence: CASSTETVQETQYF. The CDR3 nucleotides are TGTGCCAGCAGCACCGAGACAGTCCAAGAGACCCAGTACTTC.

V usage is TRBV5-5 and J usage is TRBJ2-1; 9 positions agree with TRBD2. Trimming at V came to 4 bases and at J to 4 bases, leaving 12 bases not matched to a gene. CDR1 is SGHKS, CDR2 YYEKEE, per germline (reference sequence). The CDR3 runs 17 residues. DNA of the CDR3: TGTGCCAGCAGCGGCTACCCGGGACTAGCAGATTACAATGAGCAGTTCTTC. This codes for CASSGYPGLADYNEQFF.

This clone was seen only once. The chain has TRBV19 and TRBJ1-3; D unresolved. CDR3 length: 15 amino acids. Trimming took 2 bases from V and 0 from J, leaving 8 bases between them. The V gene's germline CDR1 is LNHDA and CDR2 SQIVND (reference sequence). CDR3 DNA: TGTGCCAGTAGTATACCGGGGAGCTCTGGAAACACCATATATTTT. Its translation is CASSIPGSSGNTIYF.

The chain combines TRBV14 with TRBJ2-1; TRBD2 is a possible D gene (5 bases). Trimming shortened V by 4 bases and J by 15 bases, and 19 bases separated the two germline ends. The germline V gene has CDR1 SGHDN and CDR2 FVKESK. The CDR3 runs to 13 residues. This CDR3 is CASSRLASSPTFF. CDR3 coding DNA: TGTGCCAGCAGCCGGCTAGCTTCTTCCCCCACGTTCTTC.

The chain joins TRBV7-2 to TRBJ1-2; no clear D gene. CDR1 and CDR2 from the germline V gene are SGHTA and FQGNSA. Trimming stripped 2 bases from V and 4 bases from J, with 17 bases between. The CDR3 contains 16 residues. CDR3 nucleotides: TGTGCCAGCAGCTTATCCTTCGGGAGGGTAAGCTATGGCTACACCTTC. Translation gives CASSLSFGRVSYGYTF.

This rearrangement joins TRBV7-2 to TRBJ1-1; the D is unclear. The germline CDR1 and CDR2 sequences are SGHTA and FQGNSA. The CDR3 spans 15 residues. Trimming cost V 1 base and J 2 bases, with 11 bases left between them. The DNA for the CDR3 is TGTGCCAGCAGCTTAGAATGGGCCCTAAACACTGAAGCTTTCTTT. This encodes CASSLEWALNTEAFF.

The V and J genes are TRBV10-1 and TRBJ2-2, with D uncertain. The germline V and J ends were trimmed by 0 bases and 1 base, with 6 bases remaining between them. Germline CDR1 reads WNHNN; CDR2 reads SYGVQD (reference sequence). This CDR3 has 15 amino acids. Here the CDR3 DNA reads TGCGCCAGCAGTGAGTCCTCAGGGAACACCGGGGAGCTGTTTTTT. Translation: CASSESSGNTGELFF.

The rearrangement uses TRBV3-1 (or the pseudogene TRBV3-2) and TRBJ1-1; a weak D match, TRBD1 (6 bases). This CDR3 contains 15 residues. CDR1 and CDR2 (germline): LGHDT, YNNKEL (reference sequence). The germline V and J ends were trimmed by 3 bases and 0 bases, with 11 bases remaining between them. The CDR3 is CASSQGQGLNTEAFF. The CDR3 region has the DNA TGTGCCAGCAGCCAGGGACAAGGGCTGAACACTGAAGCTTTCTTT.

The CDR3 spells CASSVRTPQTGNTIYF. CDR3 nucleotides: TGTGCCAGCAGCGTCAGGACTCCTCAAACTGGAAACACCATATATTTT. V gene TRBV27 combines with J gene TRBJ1-3; no reliable D call. V was clipped by 6 bases and J by 2 bases, with 17 bases between them. The length of the CDR3 is 16 residues. CDR1 and CDR2 from the germline V gene are MNHEY and SMNVEV (reference sequence).

The gene calls are TRBV29-1 and TRBJ2-1; 7 bases fit TRBD2. Per the germline V gene, CDR1 is SQVTM and CDR2 is ANQGSEA. With V trimmed by 5 bases and J by 3 bases, 4 bases remained unmatched. This CDR3 spans 13 amino acids. CDR3 in amino acids: CSVKASGYNEQFF. The DNA of the CDR3 is TGCAGCGTTAAGGCTAGCGGCTACAATGAGCAGTTCTTC.

The gene calls are TRBV9 and TRBJ2-7, with D perhaps matching TRBD2 (5 bases). The CDR3 runs to 15 residues. Germline loops: CDR1 SGDLS, CDR2 YYNGEE. With 3 bases removed from V and 2 bases from J, the gap between germline ends came to 15 bases. The CDR3 DNA is TGTGCCAGCAGCGCGGAGGCGGGCGTAACCTACGAGCAGTACTTC. This codes for CASSAEAGVTYEQYF.

The chain uses TRBV19 and TRBJ2-1, with a possible D match to TRBD2 (6 bases). From germline, CDR1 is LNHDA and CDR2 SQIVND (reference sequence). V was pared by 8 bases and J by 0 bases, with 20 bases between. The CDR3 contains 17 residues. The CDR3 DNA is TGTGCCAGTCACGGGACTCCTGCCCCTAGCTCCTACAATGAGCAGTTCTTC. Its translation is CASHGTPAPSSYNEQFF.

V is TRBV7-2 and J is TRBJ1-1; unclear D gene. The CDR3 has 15 amino acids. V was clipped by 3 bases and J by 1 base, with 12 bases between them. CDR1 and CDR2 from the germline V gene are SGHTA and FQGNSA. The CDR3 protein is CASSFSRPENTEAFF. CDR3 in DNA: TGTGCCAGCAGCTTCAGTCGTCCAGAGAACACTGAAGCTTTCTTT.

This chain connects TRBV6-5 to TRBJ2-7; the D gene is possibly TRBD2 (6 bases). The germline V gene encodes CDR1 MNHEY and CDR2 SVGAGI. V dropped 6 bases and J dropped 4 bases, with 10 bases sitting between them. This CDR3 region has 12 residues. The CDR3 DNA is TGTGCCAGCAGACGGGACTTTTACGAGCAGTACTTC. Translated: CASRRDFYEQYF.

The CDR3 coding sequence is TGTGCCAGCAGTCCTGGGGGGGGCGCCTATGGCTACACCTTC. Translating gives CASSPGGGAYGYTF. The gene calls are TRBV27 and TRBJ1-2; tentatively, D is TRBD1 (6 bases). Germline V gene sequence: CDR1 MNHEY, CDR2 SMNVEV (reference sequence). The CDR3 has 14 residues. Deletions cut 5 bases from V and 4 bases from J, with 14 bases between.

This clone has a single count. This rearrangement joins TRBV29-1 to TRBJ2-3; D is perhaps TRBD2 (5 bases). This CDR3 region has 14 residues. Germline V lookup: CDR1 SQVTM, CDR2 ANQGSEA. V was clipped by 4 bases and J by 0 bases, with 11 bases between them. CDR3 DNA: TGCAGCGTTGGGGAGAGCCATAGCACAGATACGCAGTATTTT. Translated, it gives CSVGESHSTDTQYF.